This paragraph covers one TCR beta chain sequence. Its target is not known. These data are taken from a study of cytomegalovirus exposure and HLA in healthy donors. Study as a whole: Caucasian-associated ancestry cluster membership applied to about 83% of a few hundred genotyped donors.

Overall study results and limits: Later analysis demonstrated an association between a missense DCLRE1C variant and TCR beta V- and J-gene trimming.

PCR employed 60 Vbeta and 13 Jbeta primers. Assay used: immunoSEQ multiplex PCR; TCRdb lists only in-frame clones, some missing. The data hold about 160,000 clones, with approximately 88% observed a single time. The CDR3 runs to 16 residues. Germline CDR1 reads SGHRS; CDR2 reads YFSETQ. V dropped 0 bases and J dropped 3; count of bases not matched to a gene: 7. This chain uses TRBV5-1 with TRBJ1-1, with 8 bases matching TRBD1. This receptor was obtained from a woman in her 30s in good health and CMV-seronegative. The sequencing input was PBMCs. The CDR3 loop is CASSLDGAGGHTEAFF. The CDR3 bases are TGCGCCAGCAGCTTGGATGGGGCAGGGGGCCACACTGAAGCTTTCTTT.